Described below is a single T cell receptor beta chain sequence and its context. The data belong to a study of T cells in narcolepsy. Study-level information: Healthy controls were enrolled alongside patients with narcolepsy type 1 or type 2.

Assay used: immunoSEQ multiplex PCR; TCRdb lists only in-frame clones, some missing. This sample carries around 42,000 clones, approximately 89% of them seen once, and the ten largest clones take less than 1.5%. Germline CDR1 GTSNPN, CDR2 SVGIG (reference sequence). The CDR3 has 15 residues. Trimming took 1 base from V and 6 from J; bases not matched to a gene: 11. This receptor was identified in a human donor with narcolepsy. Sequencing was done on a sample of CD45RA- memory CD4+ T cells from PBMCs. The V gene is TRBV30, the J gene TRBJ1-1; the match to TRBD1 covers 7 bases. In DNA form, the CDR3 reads TGTGCCTGGAGTGGTATCGAAGGGGGCCGGGCTGAAGCTTTCTTT. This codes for CAWSGIEGGRAEAFF. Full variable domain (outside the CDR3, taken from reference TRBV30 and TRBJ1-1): SQTIHQWPATLVQPVGSPLSLECTVEGTSNPNLYWYRQAAGRGLQLLFYSVGIGQISSEVPQNLSASRPQDRQFILSSKKLLLSDSGFYLCAWSGIEGGRAEAFFGQGTRLTVV.